This record covers a single T cell receptor (beta chain). This sample was included in a study of blood T cell repertoires in COVID-19. Study details: The cDNA or gDNA used as material had been derived from T cells, B-cell-depleted T cells, or PBMCs.

Profiled with immunoSEQ multiplex PCR; TCRdb holds only in-frame clones, not every one. Counted here are 130,000 to 150,000 clones, more than 75% occurring once; the ten biggest clones make up roughly 13%. CDR3 length: 13 amino acids. Trimming cost V 5 bases and J 3 bases, with 12 bases left between them. Germline assignment: CDR1 GTSNPN and CDR2 SVGIG (reference sequence). The specimen was peripheral blood. V and J are TRBV30 and TRBJ2-3; possibly TRBD2 for D (5 bases). This TCR was recovered from a man aged 80 or over with acute or convalescent COVID-19. The CDR3 protein is CAWRGLPTDTQYF. CDR3 sequence (DNA): TGTGCCTGGCGGGGTCTCCCTACAGATACGCAGTATTTT.